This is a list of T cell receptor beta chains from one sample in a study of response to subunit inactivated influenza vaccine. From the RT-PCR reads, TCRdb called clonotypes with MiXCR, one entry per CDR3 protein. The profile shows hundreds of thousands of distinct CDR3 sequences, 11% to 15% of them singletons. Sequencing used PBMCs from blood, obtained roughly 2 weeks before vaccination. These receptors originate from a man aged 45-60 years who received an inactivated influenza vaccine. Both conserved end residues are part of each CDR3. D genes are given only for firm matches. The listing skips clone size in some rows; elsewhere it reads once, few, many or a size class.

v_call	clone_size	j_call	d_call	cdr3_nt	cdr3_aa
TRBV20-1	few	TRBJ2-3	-	TGCAGTGCTAGGGGAGTACTGAATACGCAGTATTTT	CSARGVLNTQYF
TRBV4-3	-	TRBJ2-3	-	TGCGCCAGCAGCCAAGAGTCGATCGTCGGGACAGATACGCAGTATTTT	CASSQESIVGTDTQYF
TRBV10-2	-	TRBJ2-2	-	TGCGCCAGCAGACGGGCTCCCGGGGAGCTGTTTTTT	CASRRAPGELFF
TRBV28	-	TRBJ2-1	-	TGTGCCAGCAGTACCCCGGGAGTTCTCAACAATGAGCAGTTCTTC	CASSTPGVLNNEQFF
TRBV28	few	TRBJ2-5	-	TGTGCCAGCACTCCCTGGGGAACCCGCCCCCAAGAGACCCAGTACTTC	CASTPWGTRPQETQYF
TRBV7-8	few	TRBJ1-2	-	TGTGCCAGCAGCGCCCGAGGCGGTCTTAACTATGGCTACACCTTC	CASSARGGLNYGYTF
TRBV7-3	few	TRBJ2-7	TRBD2	TGTGCCAGCAGCCCATGGGGGACTAGCGAATACGAGCAGTACTTC	CASSPWGTSEYEQYF
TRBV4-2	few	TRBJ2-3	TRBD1	TGTGCCAGCAGCCAGCCAGGACAGGGGGAGGATACGCAGTATTTT	CASSQPGQGEDTQYF
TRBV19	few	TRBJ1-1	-	TGTGCCAGTAGTATGCCCACGACAGAGATGAACACTGAAGCTTTCTTT	CASSMPTTEMNTEAFF
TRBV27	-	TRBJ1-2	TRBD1	TGTGCCAGCAGTTCGGCAGGGGGCGCGTTTGGCTACACCTTC	CASSSAGGAFGYTF